The entry that follows covers one T cell receptor (beta chain) sequence. What it recognizes is unknown. This sample was taken from a study of blood T cells in healthy people across ages. V lost 2 bases and J lost 4; bases outside the gene matches: 15. Germline V CDR1 and CDR2: LGHDT, YNNKEL (reference sequence). This CDR3 contains 20 residues. Regarding the study as a whole: Estimates based on one million T cells were treated as lower bounds.

With a J-beta primer mix and a sample-barcoded 5' primer, a second PCR ran about 7 to 12 cycles. TCRdb passed the 5' RACE reads through MiXCR, listing each CDR3 protein once. The data show more than 550,000 distinct CDR3 sequences, about 24% seen once. The V gene is TRBV3-1, the J gene TRBJ2-4, with 12 nucleotides matching TRBD2. This receptor was obtained from a man between 65 and 80 years old in good health. Material: blood. The CDR3 here is CASSQTLGLAGSLAKNIQYF. For the CDR3, the DNA is TGTGCCAGCAGCCAAACTTTAGGACTAGCGGGGAGCTTGGCAAAAAACATTCAGTACTTC.